Listed here are 15 T cell receptor beta chains from one sample, sequenced in a study of T cell changes during pregnancy in multiple sclerosis (dated by TCRdb to about 2019). The method was the immunoSEQ multiplex PCR assay. TCRdb carries this immuneACCESS record with in-frame sequences only. Its versions omit some clonotypes, under half of them owing to an unresolved V gene in the studies checked, with the rest unexplained. This sample lists 60,000 to 80,000 clones; roughly nine tenths were detected once. The ten top clones hold 3% to 4% of the sample. The source was peripheral blood, collected before pregnancy. These receptors were collected from a female donor with multiple sclerosis, enrolled in a pregnancy study.

This clone was detected many times. The V call is TRBV11-2, the J call TRBJ2-6; no definite D call. This CDR3 region has 13 residues. CDR1 and CDR2 (germline): SGHAT, FQNNGV. The ends were cut back, 7 bases at V and 1 base at J, with 5 bases in the middle. In DNA, the CDR3 is TGTGCCAGCACCGTGTCTGGGGCCAACGTCCTGACTTTC. Translated, it gives CASTVSGANVLTF.

This chain joins TRBV14 and TRBJ2-3; D is perhaps TRBD2 (6 bases). V was pared by 4 bases and J by 4 bases, with 15 bases between. The CDR3 has 15 residues. Germline CDR1 SGHDN, CDR2 FVKESK. The CDR3 reads CASSRRDLAADTQYF. The DNA of the CDR3 is TGTGCCAGCAGCCGGAGGGATTTGGCAGCAGATACGCAGTATTTT.

The V gene is TRBV7-8, the J gene TRBJ2-5, with 12 bases lining up with TRBD2. The CDR3 is 14 amino acids. V lost 1 base, J lost 9 bases, and 3 bases stayed unmatched. Germline V CDR1 and CDR2: SGHVS, FQNEAQ. The chain's CDR3 is CASSLETSGGSQYF. The CDR3 DNA sequence: TGTGCCAGCAGCTTAGAAACTAGCGGGGGGTCCCAGTACTTC.

The V and J genes are TRBV11-2 and TRBJ2-3; the D gene is possibly TRBD2 (7 bases). Germline-derived CDR1 and CDR2 are SGHAT and FQNNGV. The CDR3 totals 15 residues. The V end was cut by 4 bases, the J end by 6 bases, with 17 bases between. The CDR3 DNA reads TGTGCCAGCAGCTCCATAACCGGGGGGCTTGATACGCAGTATTTT. This gives the protein CASSSITGGLDTQYF.

The sample holds a few counts of this clone. The gene calls are TRBV10-3 and TRBJ1-2; 7 nucleotides agree with TRBD1. V was pared by 4 bases and J by 4 bases, with 3 bases of the junction left unmatched. Germline CDR1 ENHRY, CDR2 SYGVKD. CDR3 length equals 13 residues. CDR3 loop: CAISAGGPYGYTF. The CDR3 coding sequence is TGTGCCATCAGTGCAGGGGGACCCTATGGCTACACCTTC.

The V gene is TRBV18, the J gene TRBJ2-2; weak D call: TRBD2 (5 bases). This CDR3 is built from 13 residues. V lost 8 bases and J lost 7, with 14 bases in between. CDR1 KGHSH and CDR2 LQKENI come from the germline V gene. The CDR3 here is CASRSQRDGELFF. Here the CDR3 DNA reads TGTGCCAGCCGATCTCAGAGGGACGGGGAGCTGTTTTTT.

The chain carries TRBV28 and TRBJ1-1, with D uncertain. Germline values: CDR1 MDHEN, CDR2 SYDVKM. Trimming left V 9 bases short and J 0 bases short, with 11 bases between. The CDR3 spans 13 residues. CDR3 in amino acids: CASRTSMNTEAFF. DNA of the CDR3: TGTGCCAGTAGGACTTCTATGAACACTGAAGCTTTCTTT.

This chain uses TRBV6-5 with TRBJ1-2; 7 bases are shared with TRBD1. The ends lost 5 bases at V and 8 bases at J; junction bases unmatched: 8. The CDR3 is made up of 13 amino acids. Germline V gene data show CDR1 as MNHEY and CDR2 as SVGAGI. The CDR3 spells CASSRRQGAGYTF. In DNA form, the CDR3 reads TGTGCCAGCAGTCGACGACAGGGTGCGGGCTACACCTTC.

The V call is TRBV6-1, the J call TRBJ1-2, with 8 bases lining up with TRBD1. CDR3 length: 18 residues. The junction had 17 bases not matched to a gene; V was cut back by 4 bases and J by 4 bases. Germline V CDR1 and CDR2: MNHNS, SASEGT. The chain's CDR3 is CASSASTGEFAGFYGYTF. The DNA of the CDR3 is TGTGCCAGCAGTGCCTCGACAGGGGAGTTCGCAGGGTTCTATGGCTACACCTTC.

The table lists this clone with a few counts. The J gene is TRBJ1-5, the V gene TRBV4-1; TRBD1 matches at 7 bases. Germline-derived CDR1 and CDR2 are MGHRA and YSYEKL. V shed 0 bases, J shed 13 bases, and the junction held 6 bases outside the gene matches. This CDR3 has 13 residues. The CDR3 region has the DNA TGCGCCAGCAGCCAAGATCATGGGACAGTTCAGCATTTT. Amino acid sequence: CASSQDHGTVQHF.

V is TRBV27 and J is TRBJ2-5, with D possibly being TRBD2 (6 bases). The CDR3 is 14 residues long. Between the trimmed V and J ends, which lost 5 bases and 2 bases, there was a span of 12 bases. The V gene's germline CDR1 is MNHEY and CDR2 SMNVEV (reference sequence). CDR3 region: CASSVRDFQETQYF. The CDR3, as DNA: TGTGCCAGCAGTGTTCGGGACTTTCAAGAGACCCAGTACTTC.

This clone showed up just once. This sequence joins TRBV30 and TRBJ2-7, with TRBD2 as a possible D gene (6 bases). The CDR3 runs to 11 residues. Trimming cost V 2 bases and J 7 bases, with 9 bases left between them. CDR1 and CDR2 from the germline V gene are GTSNPN and SVGIG (reference sequence). DNA for the CDR3: TGTGCCTGGAGTATGGGAGGTGAGCAGTACTTC. Protein: CAWSMGGEQYF.

The V and J genes are TRBV2 and TRBJ1-2, with D maybe TRBD1 (5 bases). The CDR3 totals 14 residues. V was clipped by 5 bases and J by 4 bases, with 14 bases between them. Germline V gives CDR1 SNHLY, CDR2 FYNNEI. In nucleotides, the CDR3 is TGTGCCAGCAGTCCGATGGGAGGGACCTATGGCTACACCTTC. It codes for CASSPMGGTYGYTF.

The V gene is TRBV7-8, the J gene TRBJ2-4; possibly TRBD1 for D (6 bases). CDR1 and CDR2 from the germline V gene are SGHVS and FQNEAQ. V was shortened by 4 bases and J by 5 bases, with 15 bases between the two germline ends. CDR3 length: 15 residues. Here the CDR3 DNA reads TGTGCCAGCAGCTCACCAGGACAGAAGGAAAACATTCAGTACTTC. Protein sequence: CASSSPGQKENIQYF.

There are a few counts of this clone. V gene TRBV7-8 combines with J gene TRBJ2-1; D not resolved. From germline, CDR1 is SGHVS and CDR2 FQNEAQ. The CDR3 length is 16 residues. V lost 1 base and J lost 3, with 13 bases in between. This CDR3 is CASSLGYFPLYNEQFF. The CDR3 nucleotides are TGTGCCAGCAGCTTAGGTTACTTCCCCCTCTACAATGAGCAGTTCTTC.